This T cell receptor beta chain is drawn from a study of read filtering for tumor transcriptome and immune sequencing. Overall study context: Mean patient age was about 66 years, range about 45 to 85; over 16 male, roughly 14 female.

At least ten counts were recorded for this clonotype. The germline V gene encodes CDR1 SGHTA and CDR2 FQGNSA. Losses at the gene ends were 1 base for V and 0 bases for J; bases not matched to a gene: 2. The CDR3 runs 15 residues. This library used roughly 370 ng RNA and molecular barcoded adaptors spanning alpha/delta and beta/gamma chains. TCRdb re-called the reads through MiXCR, storing one row per CDR3 protein. This repertoire shows fewer than 150,000 distinct CDR3 sequences, around 13% found once; its top ten account for about 10%. V and J are TRBV7-2 and TRBJ1-1; 7 bases fit TRBD1. Input material: a population of CD138-negative cells sorted from bone marrow. This TCR came from a donor over 35 with multiple myeloma. CDR3 region: CASSLGGGMNTEAFF. In DNA, the CDR3 is TGTGCCAGCAGCTTAGGAGGGGGCATGAACACTGAAGCTTTCTTT.